The present T cell receptor beta chain was sequenced within a study of T cells in Graves' hyperthyroidism and ophthalmopathy. Study-level results: Appearing also in blood were most of the thyroid clonotypes expanded above 0.001.

This clonotype was counted ten times or more. Its cognate antigen is unknown. Criteria for exclusion of patients were uncontrolled infection, other autoimmune disease, pregnancy or lactation. Authors of the study amplified TCR beta CDR3 regions from RNA transcripts. A set of HTBI primers served as the primers for a first-round RT-PCR of the TCR CDR3. TCRdb reprocessed the multiplex PCR reads via MiXCR and lists one record per CDR3 protein. The repertoire includes about 600,000 distinct CDR3 sequences, around 16% of them detected once, and approximately 3.5% sits in the top ten. The germline gives CDR1 SGHTA, CDR2 FQGNSA. The CDR3 is made up of 16 amino acids. V was clipped by 5 bases and J by 5 bases; unmatched bases: 12.

The sample comprised blood. The gene calls are TRBV7-2 and TRBJ2-3; TRBD2 aligns across 8 bases. This receptor was obtained from a middle-aged woman with Graves' ophthalmopathy. DNA of the CDR3: TGTGCCAGCAGCCGTAAGGGAGCGGGGGAGGGAGATACGCAGTATTTT. It codes for CASSRKGAGEGDTQYF.